This T cell receptor beta chain was obtained from a study of shared clonotypes between healthy human individuals. V was shortened by 3 bases and J by 4 bases, with 5 bases between the two germline ends. Germline V CDR1 and CDR2: KGHSH, LQKENI. The length of the CDR3 is 12 residues. Produced via immunoSEQ multiplex PCR; TCRdb's table is partial and in-frame only. The table has roughly 300,000 clones, around 67% seen once. Sequencing input: memory CD4+ T cells sorted from blood. Indicated subset: CD45RA-negative fraction. This sequence originates from a young man in good health. The genes are TRBV18 and TRBJ2-3; D unresolved. This chain's CDR3 is CASSPAPDTQYF. The CDR3 DNA is TGTGCCAGCTCACCCGCGCCAGATACGCAGTATTTT.